These T cell receptor beta chains were read from a single sample in a study of Tregs in tolerant kidney transplant recipients. Sequencing was performed with immunoSEQ multiplex PCR; in TCRdb, only in-frame clones are kept and a portion is missing. The sample consists of about 100,000 clones, roughly 93% of them appearing once. The sequenced sample was CD4+ T cells from blood (PBMCs), obtained 12 months after the transplant. The receptors derive from a human patient who received a combined kidney and bone marrow transplant. Some T cells may originate from the graft donor. Both conserved end residues are part of each CDR3. D genes are given only for firm matches. A row's size may be missing; if present it is once, few, many or a size class.

V gene	J gene	clone size	D gene	CDR3 DNA	CDR3 protein
TRBV2	TRBJ2-5	.	.	TGTGCCAGCAGCCTAGACCTGCAAGAGACCCAGTACTTC	CASSLDLQETQYF
TRBV7-9	TRBJ1-5	.	TRBD1	TGTGCCAGCAGTGGGACAGGGGTGGGACAGCCCCAGCATTTT	CASSGTGVGQPQHF
TRBV7-2	TRBJ2-5	.	.	TGTGCCAGCAGCTTAGCGGGCAGGCGAGAGACCCAGTACTTC	CASSLAGRRETQYF
TRBV7-6	TRBJ2-7	.	.	TGTGCCAGCAGCTTAGGCTCTAGCGCGAAACTCGAGCAGTACTTC	CASSLGSSAKLEQYF
TRBV7-9	TRBJ1-3	once	TRBD1	TGTGCCAGCAGCACGAGACAGGGAAGTAAGGCGAACACCATATATTTT	CASSTRQGSKANTIYF
TRBV7-9	TRBJ1-3	.	.	TGTGCCAGCAGCCGTTACAGTTTCTCCATATATTTT	CASSRYSFSIYF
TRBV14	TRBJ2-5	.	.	TGTGCCAGCAGCCGCGGAGGGGAGACCCAGTACTTC	CASSRGGETQYF
TRBV5-1	TRBJ2-7	.	.	TGCGCCAGCAGCTTACAGGGTAGCTCCTACGAGCAGTACTTC	CASSLQGSSYEQYF
TRBV21-1	TRBJ2-7	.	.	TGTGCCAGCAGCAAAGCGCTCGGGACAGGGTTCCACGAGCAGTACTTC	CASSKALGTGFHEQYF
TRBV15	TRBJ2-3	once	TRBD1	TGTGCCACCAGCAGAGATCCCAGGGGGCCGAGCACAGATACGCAGTATTTT	CATSRDPRGPSTDTQYF
TRBV7-8	TRBJ1-6	.	TRBD1	TGTGCCAGCAGCTCGGCCCTAAGACAGGGTAATTCACCCCTCCACTTT	CASSSALRQGNSPLHF
TRBV10-3	TRBJ2-1	.	TRBD1	TGTGCCATCGCCGGGGACAGGTGGGGTGAGCAGTTCTTC	CAIAGDRWGEQFF
TRBV19	TRBJ2-7	.	TRBD1	TGTGCCAGTACACCAAGACAGGGGTCCTACGAGCAGTACTTC	CASTPRQGSYEQYF
TRBV27	TRBJ2-2	.	.	TGTGCCAGCAGTTTACTCTCGAACACCGGGGAGCTGTTTTTT	CASSLLSNTGELFF
TRBV19	TRBJ2-7	.	.	TGTGCCAGTGCTAATGGCGGGGCCGCCTCGTACGAGCAGTACTTC	CASANGGAASYEQYF
TRBV4-2	TRBJ2-7	.	.	TGTGCCAGCAGCCAAGTGGTTCAGGGGCCGCAGTACTTC	CASSQVVQGPQYF
TRBV7-8	TRBJ2-3	once	.	TGTGCCAGCAGAACAGGCCCAGGGCTAGGAATATATAGCACAGATACGCAGTATTTT	CASRTGPGLGIYSTDTQYF
TRBV5-1	TRBJ1-1	.	.	TGCGCCAGCAGCTTACGACAGAAGAACACTGAAGCTTTCTTT	CASSLRQKNTEAFF
TRBV28	TRBJ2-1	once	TRBD2	TGTGCCAGCAGTTTATGGGGACTAGCGGGGGGGCCCCACAATGAGCAGTTCTTC	CASSLWGLAGGPHNEQFF
TRBV28	TRBJ1-6	.	TRBD1	TGTGCCAGCAGTAGACAGGGACTGGGGAATAATTCCCCCCTCCACTTT	CASSRQGLGNNSPLHF
TRBV5-6	TRBJ1-2	.	.	TGTGCCAGCAGAGGACAAGGGTGGGATGGCTACACCTTC	CASRGQGWDGYTF
TRBV4-2	TRBJ2-1	.	.	TGTGCCAGCAGCCATGAGATGTACCCCTACAATGAGCAGTTCTTC	CASSHEMYPYNEQFF
TRBV30	TRBJ2-7	.	TRBD1	TGTGCCTGGAGTGTTTTAGGGACAGGGGACTACGAGCAGTACTTC	CAWSVLGTGDYEQYF
TRBV6-1	TRBJ2-7	.	.	TGTGCCAGCACCGGGTCCATTTCCTACGAGCAGTACTTC	CASTGSISYEQYF
TRBV7-2	TRBJ2-1	.	TRBD2	TGTGCCAGCAGCCTCGGGACTAGCGGGAGGGACAATGAGCAGTTCTTC	CASSLGTSGRDNEQFF
TRBV7-2	TRBJ2-2	.	TRBD2	TGTGCCAGCAGCTTAGCGCTAGCGGCTCAGAACACCGGGGAGCTGTTTTTT	CASSLALAAQNTGELFF
TRBV11-2	TRBJ2-7	.	TRBD1	TGTGCCAGCAGCTTAAGGGGGCGCCACTACTTC	CASSLRGRHYF
TRBV5-1	TRBJ2-3	.	TRBD2	TGCGCCAGCAGCTTGGTGCGGGAGTTCCCGCGGGTCGCTACGCAGTATTTT	CASSLVREFPRVATQYF
TRBV6-5	TRBJ1-5	.	.	TGTGCCAGCAGCAGCGTCGCTCGGAGCAATCAGCCCCAGCATTTT	CASSSVARSNQPQHF
TRBV6-6	TRBJ2-7	.	TRBD1	TGTGCCAGCAGTTACTCGGGGACAGGGGGCACGTACTTC	CASSYSGTGGTYF
TRBV19	TRBJ1-2	once	.	TGTGCCAGTAGTATATCGATGACGACCGGGACATACAACTATGGCTACACCTTC	CASSISMTTGTYNYGYTF
TRBV7-3	TRBJ2-2	.	.	TGTGCCAGCAGCTTATTTAGGCCCGGGTTGAACACCGGGGAGCTGTTTTTT	CASSLFRPGLNTGELFF
TRBV18	TRBJ1-1	.	.	TGTGCCAGCTCAGCCAGGGTGGAAGCTTTCTTT	CASSARVEAFF
TRBV7-3	TRBJ1-6	once	.	TGTGCCAGCAGCCCCCGCAGGGATTCACCCCTCCACTTT	CASSPRRDSPLHF
TRBV27	TRBJ1-2	once	TRBD1	TGTGCCAGCAGCCCCCGGACAGGGGACTATGGCTACACCTTC	CASSPRTGDYGYTF
TRBV4-1	TRBJ1-3	.	.	TGCGCCAGCAGCCAAGTTGTTATCTCTGGAAACACCATATATTTT	CASSQVVISGNTIYF
TRBV9	TRBJ1-2	.	.	TGTGCCAGCAGCGCCAGACGGGAGATTAACTATGGCTACACCTTC	CASSARREINYGYTF
TRBV29-1	TRBJ2-7	.	.	TGCAGCGTCCGCGGGCAGGCCAACTACGAGCAGTACTTC	CSVRGQANYEQYF